These 3 T cell receptor beta chains came from one sample sequenced in a study of T cells in Graves' hyperthyroidism and ophthalmopathy. The CDR3 regions of TCR beta were amplified from RNA transcripts. HTBI primers were used for first-round RT-PCR of the TCR CDR3. TCRdb reprocessed the multiplex PCR reads via MiXCR and lists one record per CDR3 protein. Of some 510,000 distinct CDR3 sequences in the sample, around 20% were seen once. Input material: blood. The receptors were sampled from a man younger than 35 with Graves' hyperthyroidism.

This chain connects TRBV11-3 to TRBJ1-5; the D is unclear. The CDR3 is made up of 13 amino acids. Per the germline V gene, CDR1 is SGHNT and CDR2 is YENEEA. V lost 3 bases and J lost 7, with 10 bases in between. CDR3: CASSFGLDQPQHF. The CDR3 DNA reads as TGTGCCAGCAGCTTTGGCCTGGACCAGCCCCAGCATTTT. Combining the CDR3 with reference TRBV11-3 and TRBJ1-5 gives the whole variable domain EAGVVQSPRYKIIEKKQPVAFWCNPISGHNTLYWYLQNLGQGPELLIRYENEEAVDDSQLPKDRFSAERLKGVDSTLKIQPAELGDSAVYLCASSFGLDQPQHFGDGTRLSIL.

This clonotype was observed at least ten times. The chain employs TRBV20-1 and TRBJ2-5; D is possibly TRBD1 or TRBD2 (7 bases each). The CDR3 has 17 residues. Trimming took off 1 base at V and 5 bases at J, with 23 bases between the two ends. Germline V gives CDR1 DFQATT, CDR2 SNEGSKA (reference sequence). The CDR3 is CSARGEGAQDPRETQYF. The DNA for the CDR3 is TGCAGTGCTAGAGGGGAGGGGGCGCAAGACCCGCGGGAGACCCAGTACTTC.

In its sample, this clonotype was seen many times. The rearrangement links TRBV28 to TRBJ2-5, with TRBD2 matching over 9 bases. This CDR3 is built from 16 residues. Germline V gene data show CDR1 as MDHEN and CDR2 as SYDVKM. Unmatched junction bases numbered 8, after V lost 3 bases and J lost 3 bases. DNA for the CDR3: TGTGCCAGCAGTTTTGGTAGCGGGGGCTATAAAGAGACCCAGTACTTC. Its protein product is CASSFGSGGYKETQYF.